Listed below are T cell receptor beta chains from one sample, sequenced in a study of blood T cell repertoires in COVID-19. Measured with immunoSEQ multiplex PCR; TCRdb has only the in-frame clones, and not every one. The sample yields approximately 170,000 clones, about 86% seen once. Sequenced sample: peripheral blood. Every receptor here comes from a woman in her 70s with acute or convalescent COVID-19. Each CDR3 is given without its conserved first and last residue. Each record gives: J gene, V gene, CDR3 length, CDR3 protein.

j_gene: TRBJ2-4; v_gene: TRBV4-1; len: 15; CDR3aa: ASSRTGTGMSKNIQY
j_gene: TRBJ2-3; v_gene: TRBV28; len: 15; CDR3aa: ASSLELAGVSTDTQY
j_gene: TRBJ2-3; v_gene: TRBV5-1; len: 14; CDR3aa: ASSLEGAASADTQY
j_gene: TRBJ1-1; v_gene: TRBV11-3; len: 13; CDR3aa: ASSSSNRSPYQAF
j_gene: TRBJ1-3; v_gene: TRBV7-8; len: 14; CDR3aa: ASSLAQGQGGNTIY
j_gene: TRBJ2-1; v_gene: TRBV28; len: 12; CDR3aa: ASSLTSSYNEQF
j_gene: TRBJ1-2; v_gene: TRBV6-5; len: 11; CDR3aa: ASSPRRDYGYT
j_gene: TRBJ1-2; v_gene: TRBV3-1/TRBV3-2; len: 15; CDR3aa: ASSPHRSRLANYGYT
j_gene: TRBJ2-7; v_gene: TRBV9; len: 12; CDR3aa: ASSPGQGTYEQY
j_gene: TRBJ2-1; v_gene: TRBV19; len: 13; CDR3aa: ASTNRGGLYNEQF
j_gene: TRBJ2-6; v_gene: TRBV11-2; len: 15; CDR3aa: ASSLRLGGSGANVLT
j_gene: TRBJ2-5; v_gene: TRBV27; len: 14; CDR3aa: ASSPGQGYSGETQY
j_gene: TRBJ1-5; v_gene: TRBV9; len: 12; CDR3aa: ASSVGTGNQPQH
j_gene: TRBJ2-7; v_gene: TRBV10-3; len: 14; CDR3aa: AISEPRTGLVYEQY
j_gene: TRBJ1-2; v_gene: TRBV6-2/TRBV6-3; len: 15; CDR3aa: ASSYGFSRVPLYGYT
j_gene: TRBJ2-1; v_gene: TRBV9; len: 15; CDR3aa: ASSRRTGANSYNEQF
j_gene: TRBJ1-2; v_gene: TRBV4-1; len: 16; CDR3aa: ASSQVGRRDREDYGYT
j_gene: TRBJ2-1; v_gene: TRBV11-2; len: 14; CDR3aa: ASSLGTGGIYNEQF
j_gene: TRBJ2-3; v_gene: TRBV7-2; len: 13; CDR3aa: ASSLARVRTDTQY
j_gene: TRBJ2-1; v_gene: TRBV14; len: 12; CDR3aa: ASSQSGRGDEQF
j_gene: TRBJ2-3; v_gene: TRBV6-5; len: 13; CDR3aa: ASSRGGVGTDTQY
j_gene: TRBJ2-2; v_gene: TRBV28; len: 15; CDR3aa: ASSIGLAGVSTGELF
j_gene: TRBJ2-7; v_gene: TRBV6-2/TRBV6-3; len: 11; CDR3aa: ASSRETRYEQY
j_gene: TRBJ1-1; v_gene: TRBV5-1; len: 11; CDR3aa: ASSPTGNTEAF